The 2 T cell receptor beta chains listed next were all sequenced from one sample in a study of cytomegalovirus exposure and HLA in healthy donors. Researchers ran the PCR with 60 Vbeta and 13 Jbeta primers. Measured with immunoSEQ multiplex PCR; TCRdb has only the in-frame clones, and not every one. The sample has roughly 110,000 clones, 77% seen once; the top ten hold 4.2%. The sequencing input was PBMCs. Receptors were obtained from a male donor in good health and CMV-seronegative.

The chain couples TRBV29-1 to TRBJ2-7; TRBD1 is a possible D gene (5 bases). Germline CDR1 is SQVTM and CDR2 is ANQGSEA. The V gene lost 1 base and the J gene lost 3 bases, with 13 bases spanning the gap. The CDR3 runs to 14 residues. The CDR3 here is CSVEGWQGDYEQYF. In DNA, the CDR3 is TGCAGCGTTGAAGGGTGGCAGGGCGACTACGAGCAGTACTTC.

This clone appeared a few times. This chain links TRBV19 with TRBJ1-2; TRBD1 agrees at 8 bases. The CDR3 consists of 19 residues. Germline V gives CDR1 LNHDA, CDR2 SQIVND (reference sequence). V lost 6 bases and J lost 4; bases outside the gene matches: 22. The chain's CDR3 is CASRPRFSVDRALFYGYTF. In DNA form, the CDR3 reads TGTGCCAGTAGACCCCGATTTTCCGTGGACAGGGCTCTTTTCTATGGCTACACCTTC.